A single sample gave rise to the 3 T cell receptor beta chains below, sequenced in a study of human T cells and chemical hapten exposure. The time point is: healthy volunteer bleed at 6 weeks. RNA extraction used unfractionated whole blood as the source of total RNA. MiXCR was run by TCRdb on the RACE reads, yielding one entry per CDR3 protein. The sample includes about 77,000 distinct CDR3 sequences, over 6.5% seen only once; the top ten take roughly 1.6%. The sample comprised whole blood. Receptors originate from a female donor in good health. Some clones in this sample may be carry-over from other donors' samples.

The sample holds many counts of this clonotype. The rearrangement uses TRBV5-1 and TRBJ2-1; D gene unclear. The CDR3 consists of 15 residues. Germline CDR1 is SGHRS and CDR2 is YFSETQ. V lost 5 bases and J 3 bases, leaving 15 bases between the germline ends. The CDR3 sequence: CASSPSWRNYNEQFF. The CDR3 DNA reads TGCGCCAGCAGTCCGTCCTGGCGGAACTACAATGAGCAGTTCTTC.

This clonotype was counted between two and nine times. V and J are TRBV4-2 and TRBJ2-7; 7 bases match TRBD1. The junction had 7 bases not matched to a gene; V was cut back by 2 bases and J by 3 bases. The length of the CDR3 is 15 residues. Looked up from germline, CDR1 is LGHNA and CDR2 is YNFKEQ. CDR3: CASSQSDRTLYEQYF. For the CDR3, the DNA is TGTGCCAGCAGCCAATCGGACAGGACCCTCTACGAGCAGTACTTC.

In this sample, this clonotype turned up many times. The chain employs TRBV4-3 and TRBJ1-4, with D perhaps TRBD1 (6 bases). The CDR3 sequence is 16 residues long. Germline CDR1 is LGHNA and CDR2 is YSLEER. Between the trimmed V and J ends, which lost 4 bases and 1 base, there was a span of 13 bases. The CDR3 region has the DNA TGCGCCAGCAGCCTGACAGGAAAACTAACTAATGAAAAACTGTTTTTT. Encoded protein: CASSLTGKLTNEKLFF.